This T cell receptor beta chain originates from a study of post-analysis software for immune sequencing data. Across the whole study: Relapsing-remitting, secondary progressive and progressive-relapsing forms of multiple sclerosis all featured among disease courses.

Worth noting for this clonotype: The antigen is not known.

Whole-study findings and limits: In patients, a few TRBV segments were more frequent than in controls, with TRBV5-6, TRBV5-1 and TRBV20-1 among them. Those samples that were prepared in the same batch co-clustered strongly by F measure. Those with multiple sclerosis, the patient group, showed significantly lower normalized Chao1 diversity than controls.

V lost 8 bases, J lost 6 bases, and 17 bases stayed unmatched. The CDR3 extends over 16 amino acids. Germline CDR1 reads SQVTM; CDR2 reads ANQGSEA. The authors incorporated unique molecular identifiers into the TCR beta cDNA libraries. When 1 to 10 million T cells were used, they gave about 550,000 cDNA molecules. In TCRdb, the PCR reads were re-called with MiXCR into one record per CDR3 protein. The table has about 770,000 distinct CDR3 sequences, around 46% seen once. Specimen: blood. The chain uses TRBV29-1 and TRBJ2-3; 10 bases line up with TRBD1. The source of this sequence is a girl between 10 and 17 years old with multiple sclerosis. The CDR3 reads CSPTNRQGALLDTQYF. CDR3 coding DNA: TGCAGCCCCACCAACCGACAGGGGGCTCTTTTGGATACGCAGTATTTT.